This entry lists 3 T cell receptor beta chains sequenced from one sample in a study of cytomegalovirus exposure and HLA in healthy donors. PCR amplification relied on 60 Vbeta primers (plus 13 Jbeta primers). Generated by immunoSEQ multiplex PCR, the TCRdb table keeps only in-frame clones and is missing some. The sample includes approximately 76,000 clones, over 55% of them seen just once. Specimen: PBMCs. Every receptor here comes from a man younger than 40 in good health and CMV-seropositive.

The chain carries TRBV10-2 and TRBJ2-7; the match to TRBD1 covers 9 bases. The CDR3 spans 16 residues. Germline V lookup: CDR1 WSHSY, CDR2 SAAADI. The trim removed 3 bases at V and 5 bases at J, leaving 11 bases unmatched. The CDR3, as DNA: TGCGCCAGCAGTGATCCCCACGGACAGGGGAGTAACGAGCAGTACTTC. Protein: CASSDPHGQGSNEQYF.

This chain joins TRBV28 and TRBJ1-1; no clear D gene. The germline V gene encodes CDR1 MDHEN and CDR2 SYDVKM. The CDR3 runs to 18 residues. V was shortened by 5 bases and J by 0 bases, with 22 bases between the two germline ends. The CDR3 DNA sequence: TGTGCCAGCAGTCGGGATCTTGGAGGCGCTAGGATGAACACTGAAGCTTTCTTT. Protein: CASSRDLGGARMNTEAFF.

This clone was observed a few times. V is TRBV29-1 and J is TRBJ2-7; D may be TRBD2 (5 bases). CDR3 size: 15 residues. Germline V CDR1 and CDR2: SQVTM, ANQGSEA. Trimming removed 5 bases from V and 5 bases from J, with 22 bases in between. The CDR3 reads CSVIDWRARRDEQYF. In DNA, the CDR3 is TGCAGCGTTATAGATTGGCGGGCCCGGCGGGACGAGCAGTACTTC.